A selection of T cell receptor beta chains follows, all from one sample in a study of cytomegalovirus exposure and HLA in healthy donors. Generated by immunoSEQ multiplex PCR, the TCRdb table keeps only in-frame clones and is missing some. The sample includes 200,000 to 250,000 clones, roughly 80% of them seen just once. The sequenced material came from PBMCs. These receptors were taken from a male donor in good health and CMV-seronegative. Each CDR3 is given with its conserved first and last residue. Fields, in order: clone size, J gene, D gene, V gene, CDR3 protein, CDR3 DNA. A D gene is named only where the DNA matches it firmly. Size tells how often a clone was seen (once, few, many) or the class of an expanded clone, and some rows leave it out.

>once|TRBJ2-2|TRBD2|TRBV5-4
CASSPSGRARTGELFF
TGTGCCAGCAGCCCTAGCGGGAGGGCAAGGACCGGGGAGCTGTTTTTT
>NA|TRBJ2-6|TRBD1|TRBV19
CASSIGQGASGANVLTF
TGTGCCAGTAGTATTGGACAGGGGGCCTCTGGGGCCAACGTCCTGACTTTC
>NA|TRBJ2-7|TRBD1|TRBV7-8
CASSPDRDRVREQYF
TGTGCCAGCAGCCCGGACCGGGACAGGGTGCGGGAGCAGTACTTC
>NA|TRBJ2-7|TRBD2|TRBV11-2
CASSLYPLLAGTYEQYF
TGTGCCAGCAGCTTATACCCCTTACTAGCGGGGACCTACGAGCAGTACTTC
>NA|TRBJ2-1|NA|TRBV27
CASMRGGSGTNEQFF
TGTGCCAGCATGAGGGGCGGGAGCGGGACAAATGAGCAGTTCTTC
>NA|TRBJ2-7|NA|TRBV11-1
CASSSREGGEQYF
TGTGCCAGCAGCTCCAGAGAGGGCGGCGAGCAGTACTTC
>NA|TRBJ2-1|NA|TRBV5-1
CASSRKLAGSYNEQFF
TGCGCCAGCAGCCGAAAACTAGCAGGCTCCTACAATGAGCAGTTCTTC
>NA|TRBJ2-7|NA|TRBV7-3
CASSLTSGYEQYF
TGTGCCAGCAGCTTAACTTCAGGCTACGAGCAGTACTTC
>NA|TRBJ2-7|TRBD1|TRBV5-4
CASSGGQGAYEQYF
TGTGCCAGCAGCGGTGGACAGGGGGCCTACGAGCAGTACTTC
>NA|TRBJ2-2|NA|TRBV18
CASSLTEGSGELFF
TGTGCCAGCTCTCTCACGGAGGGGTCCGGGGAGCTGTTTTTT
>NA|TRBJ2-5|NA|TRBV4-1
CASSQVSYAETQYF
TGCGCCAGCAGCCAAGTTAGCTATGCGGAGACCCAGTACTTC
>once|TRBJ2-1|TRBD2|TRBV5-4
CASSSGAGGPKDNEQFF
TGTGCCAGCAGCTCAGGGGCGGGAGGGCCGAAAGATAATGAGCAGTTCTTC
>NA|TRBJ2-1|TRBD2|TRBV7-6
CASSLVGAGGRNEQFF
TGTGCCAGCAGCTTAGTTGGAGCGGGGGGGAGGAATGAGCAGTTCTTC
>NA|TRBJ2-1|TRBD2|TRBV6-1
CASSVLRVAGGPGEQFF
TGTGCCAGCAGTGTCCTTCGGGTGGCGGGAGGGCCTGGTGAGCAGTTCTTC
>NA|TRBJ2-5|NA|TRBV9
CASSVFPGAEETQYF
TGTGCCAGCAGCGTTTTTCCAGGGGCGGAGGAGACCCAGTACTTC
>NA|TRBJ2-7|NA|TRBV29-1
CSVARTASSYEQYF
TGCAGCGTGGCCAGGACTGCCAGCTCCTACGAGCAGTACTTC
>NA|TRBJ1-4|NA|TRBV29-1
CSGGGATNEKLFF
TGCAGCGGCGGGGGGGCAACTAATGAAAAACTGTTTTTT
>NA|TRBJ2-1|TRBD2|TRBV5-6
CASSPGGGEQFF
TGTGCCAGCAGCCCCGGCGGGGGTGAGCAGTTCTTC
>once|TRBJ2-3|TRBD2|TRBV7-3
CASSLGLAGETSTDTQYF
TGTGCCAGCAGCCTGGGACTAGCGGGGGAGACCTCCACAGATACGCAGTATTTT
>NA|TRBJ1-1|NA|TRBV21-1
CASSPEQGGTEAFF
TGTGCCAGCAGCCCCGAACAGGGGGGCACTGAAGCTTTCTTT
>NA|TRBJ2-7|TRBD1|TRBV19
CASSRGQSYEQYF
TGTGCCAGTAGTAGGGGACAGAGCTACGAGCAGTACTTC
>NA|TRBJ1-4|NA|TRBV7-9
CASSLVRGAEKLFF
TGTGCCAGCAGCTTAGTCCGGGGAGCCGAAAAACTGTTTTTT
>NA|TRBJ2-7|TRBD1|TRBV2
CASRVGQGGSYEQYF
TGTGCCAGCAGGGTGGGACAGGGGGGCTCCTACGAGCAGTACTTC
>NA|TRBJ1-2|NA|TRBV7-3
CASSFRGSNYGYTF
TGTGCCAGCAGCTTCAGGGGAAGCAACTATGGCTACACCTTC
>NA|TRBJ2-3|NA|TRBV5-6
CASSPEGVDTQYF
TGTGCCAGCAGCCCCGAGGGCGTAGATACGCAGTATTTT
>NA|TRBJ1-4|TRBD1|TRBV27
CASSNRGLAANEKLFF
TGTGCCAGCAGTAACAGGGGCCTAGCAGCTAATGAAAAACTGTTTTTT
>NA|TRBJ2-7|TRBD1|TRBV27
CASSFLGQGSNYEQYF
TGTGCCAGCAGTTTCCTTGGACAGGGATCAAATTACGAGCAGTACTTC
>NA|TRBJ2-3|NA|TRBV29-1
CSVEDLFRSTDTQYF
TGCAGCGTTGAAGATCTCTTCAGAAGCACAGATACGCAGTATTTT
>NA|TRBJ2-5|NA|TRBV6-1
CASIQGGGLDVQYF
TGTGCCAGTATACAGGGAGGGGGTCTTGACGTCCAGTACTTC
>once|TRBJ1-5|TRBD1|TRBV19
CATRPQGQGYQPQHF
TGTGCCACCCGTCCTCAGGGACAGGGGTATCAGCCCCAGCATTTT
>NA|TRBJ2-7|NA|TRBV5-1
CASSSDGEHYEQYF
TGCGCCAGCAGCTCGGACGGGGAACACTACGAGCAGTACTTC
>NA|TRBJ2-1|NA|TRBV19
CASSKVPQVLVNEQFF
TGTGCCAGTAGTAAAGTCCCCCAAGTACTTGTCAATGAGCAGTTCTTC
>NA|TRBJ2-5|TRBD2|TRBV4-1
CASSQTGTSGSQETQYF
TGCGCCAGCAGCCAGACTGGGACTAGCGGGAGCCAAGAGACCCAGTACTTC
>NA|TRBJ1-2|TRBD1|TRBV19
CASSPLQGAFDGYTF
TGTGCCAGTAGTCCCCTTCAGGGGGCTTTCGATGGCTACACCTTC
>NA|TRBJ2-7|TRBD2|TRBV5-1
CASSLLAEYEQYF
TGCGCCAGCAGCTTGCTAGCGGAGTACGAGCAGTACTTC
>NA|TRBJ2-7|TRBD2|TRBV25-1
CASSERLAGGSEQYF
TGTGCCAGCAGTGAACGGCTAGCGGGAGGAAGCGAGCAGTACTTC
>NA|TRBJ2-2|NA|TRBV6-5
CASSYRAGVGTGELFF
TGTGCCAGCAGTTACCGCGCAGGGGTCGGCACCGGGGAGCTGTTTTTT
>NA|TRBJ2-1|TRBD2|TRBV14
CASSQDLAAGGRNEQFF
TGTGCCAGCAGCCAAGATTTGGCAGCGGGAGGAAGGAATGAGCAGTTCTTC
>few|TRBJ1-1|NA|TRBV30
CAWSQGHPNTEAFF
TGTGCCTGGAGTCAGGGACATCCGAACACTGAAGCTTTCTTT
>NA|TRBJ1-1|NA|TRBV6-5
CASSWTRASNTEAFF
TGTGCCAGCAGTTGGACGAGGGCCTCGAACACTGAAGCTTTCTTT
>NA|TRBJ2-7|TRBD1|TRBV19
CASSIETGYDEQYF
TGTGCCAGTAGTATTGAGACAGGGTACGACGAGCAGTACTTC
>NA|TRBJ1-5|NA|TRBV19
CASTTTAGGQPQHF
TGTGCCAGTACCACGACAGCGGGCGGTCAGCCCCAGCATTTT
>NA|TRBJ2-1|TRBD1|TRBV4-1
CASSLPGGSEQFF
TGCGCCAGCAGCCTTCCAGGGGGATCTGAGCAGTTCTTC